Given below is one T cell receptor beta chain in context. The antigen remains unidentified. In germline, CDR1 is LNHNV, CDR2 YYDKDF (reference sequence). The CDR3 runs 16 residues. V lost 0 bases to trimming and J lost 7 bases, with 16 bases between them. The data belong to a study of cytomegalovirus exposure and HLA in healthy donors. Primers included in the PCR were 60 Vbeta and 13 Jbeta primers. Assay: immunoSEQ multiplex PCR; the TCRdb copy retains only in-frame clones and omits some. The listing contains tens of thousands of clones. Study-level findings and limits: An analysis done earlier found most TCR beta V segments productive about 87% or about 30% of the time. Several V segments, TRBV6-2 and TRBV6-3 among them, could not be told apart and were dropped.

This sequence joins TRBV15 and TRBJ1-5; D ambiguous. The sequenced sample consisted of PBMCs. The sequence came from a man between 40 and 49 years old in good health and CMV-seropositive. In DNA, the CDR3 is TGTGCCACCAGCAGAGATAACGGACCCGGGAGGCAGCCCCAGCATTTT. This translates into CATSRDNGPGRQPQHF. The full variable domain, with the rest looked up from reference TRBV15 and TRBJ1-5, is DAMVIQNPRYQVTQFGKPVTLSCSQTLNHNVMYWYQQKSSQAPKLLFHYYDKDFNNEADTPDNFQSRRPNTSFCFLDIRSPGLGDTAMYLCATSRDNGPGRQPQHFGDGTRLSIL.